A selection of T cell receptor beta chains follows, all from one sample in a study of response to subunit inactivated influenza vaccine. TCRdb reanalysed the RT-PCR reads using MiXCR and keeps one entry per CDR3 protein. The sample shows around 470,000 distinct CDR3 sequences, 6.5% to 8% of them seen only once. Sequencing used PBMCs from blood, obtained roughly 24 months after vaccination. Source of these receptors: a man aged 45 to 75 who received an inactivated influenza vaccine. CDR3s include the opening cysteine and the closing phenylalanine or tryptophan. A D gene is named only where the DNA matches it firmly. Only part of the rows carry a size: once, few, many, or a class if the clone is expanded.

-,-,TRBJ2-3,TRBV11-2,CASSSWGQITDTQYF,TGTGCCAGCAGCTCGTGGGGTCAGATCACAGATACGCAGTATTTT
TRBD2,-,TRBJ2-1,TRBV5-1,CASSLGGTSGSNEQFF,TGCGCCAGCAGCTTGGGAGGGACTAGCGGGAGTAATGAGCAGTTCTTC
-,few,TRBJ2-2,TRBV19,CASKGERTGELFF,TGTGCCAGTAAGGGGGAGAGGACCGGGGAGCTGTTTTTT
-,many,TRBJ2-2,TRBV7-9,CASGPRALTGELFF,TGTGCCAGCGGCCCCAGGGCCCTCACCGGGGAGCTGTTTTTT
-,-,TRBJ1-1,TRBV29-1,CSVVRFMNTEAFF,TGCAGCGTTGTGCGGTTTATGAACACTGAAGCTTTCTTT
-,-,TRBJ2-3,TRBV7-2,CVSSPVGGSTDTQYF,TGTGTCAGCAGCCCAGTCGGGGGAAGCACAGATACGCAGTATTTT
TRBD1,many,TRBJ1-4,TRBV12-3/TRBV12-4,CASSLTGGGEKLFF,TGTGCCAGCAGTCTGACAGGGGGCGGTGAAAAACTGTTTTTT
TRBD2,-,TRBJ2-7,TRBV20-1,CSAAPTSGSAFRYEQYF,TGCAGTGCTGCGCCGACTAGCGGGAGTGCCTTTCGCTACGAGCAGTACTTC
TRBD2,-,TRBJ2-1,TRBV6-5,CASSSPGTSYYNEQFF,TGTGCCAGCAGTTCTCCAGGGACTAGCTACTACAATGAGCAGTTCTTC
-,-,TRBJ2-1,TRBV20-1,CSAERVNEQFF,TGCAGTGCGGAGCGGGTCAATGAGCAGTTCTTC
TRBD1,many,TRBJ2-6,TRBV10-3,CAISGQGISGANVLTF,TGTGCCATCAGTGGACAGGGGATCTCTGGGGCCAACGTCCTGACTTTC
TRBD2,many,TRBJ2-1,TRBV29-1,CRVSGRPPYNEQFF,TGCAGAGTTAGCGGGAGGCCCCCCTACAATGAGCAGTTCTTC
-,many,TRBJ2-7,TRBV20-1,CSASDSSRQSNSYEQYF,TGCAGTGCCAGTGATTCCTCGAGACAGTCAAACTCCTACGAGCAGTACTTC
TRBD1,-,TRBJ1-2,TRBV25-1,CASSEWVGGDSRLGYTF,TGTGCCAGCAGTGAATGGGTTGGTGGGGACAGTCGCCTTGGCTACACCTTC
TRBD2,-,TRBJ2-5,TRBV12-3/TRBV12-4,CASSLERGGGETQYF,TGTGCCAGCAGTTTAGAGCGGGGGGGCGGTGAGACCCAGTACTTC
TRBD1,many,TRBJ2-7,TRBV5-1,CASSLERTGITYEQYF,TGCGCCAGCAGCTTGGAGCGGACAGGGATAACCTACGAGCAGTACTTC
-,few,TRBJ2-7,TRBV7-9,CASSPTGTLTYEQYF,TGTGCCAGCAGTCCAACCGGGACACTTACTTACGAGCAGTACTTC
-,-,TRBJ1-2,TRBV7-2,CASSSPVGDGYTF,TGTGCCAGCAGCTCCCCCGTAGGGGATGGCTACACCTTC
-,many,TRBJ2-3,TRBV29-1,CSVDVQIYTDTQYF,TGCAGCGTTGACGTACAGATTTACACAGATACGCAGTATTTT
-,few,TRBJ1-3,TRBV27,CASRQGNTIYF,TGTGCCAGCAGGCAAGGAAACACCATATATTTT
-,few,TRBJ1-1,TRBV12-3/TRBV12-4,CASRQGVGTEAFF,TGTGCCAGCAGACAGGGTGTGGGGACTGAAGCTTTCTTT
TRBD2,many,TRBJ2-7,TRBV6-2/TRBV6-3,CASALAGGWGEQYF,TGTGCCAGCGCACTAGCGGGAGGATGGGGCGAGCAGTACTTC
-,few,TRBJ1-1,TRBV5-6,CASSLKVRTEAFF,TGTGCCAGCAGCTTGAAGGTTAGGACTGAAGCTTTCTTT
-,few,TRBJ1-5,TRBV20-1,CSARVGGQLNQPQHF,TGCAGTGCTAGAGTAGGAGGACAGCTTAATCAGCCCCAGCATTTT
-,few,TRBJ2-2,TRBV12-3/TRBV12-4,CASSFINTGELFF,TGTGCCAGCAGTTTCATCAACACCGGGGAGCTGTTTTTT
-,many,TRBJ1-4,TRBV11-1,CASSLLGGLNEKLFF,TGTGCCAGCAGCCTCCTCGGAGGGTTGAATGAAAAACTGTTTTTT
-,few,TRBJ1-5,TRBV12-3/TRBV12-4,CASSSSGGNQPQHF,TGTGCCAGCAGTTCCTCGGGGGGCAATCAGCCCCAGCATTTT
-,few,TRBJ2-3,TRBV6-5,CASSYMGGDTQYF,TGTGCCAGCAGTTACATGGGCGGAGATACGCAGTATTTT
-,few,TRBJ1-4,TRBV7-2,CASKEQISNEKLFF,TGTGCCAGCAAGGAACAGATTTCTAATGAAAAACTGTTTTTT
-,many,TRBJ1-5,TRBV20-1,CSARDRRHTGSNQPQHF,TGCAGTGCTAGAGATAGGCGGCATACGGGTAGCAATCAGCCCCAGCATTTT
TRBD2,-,TRBJ2-3,TRBV3-1,CASSQGLSGGRTDTQYF,TGTGCCAGCAGCCAAGGGCTTAGCGGGGGGCGCACAGATACGCAGTATTTT
-,few,TRBJ2-7,TRBV5-5,CASLRPGYEQYF,TGTGCCAGCCTTCGCCCAGGATACGAGCAGTACTTC
TRBD2,few,TRBJ2-3,TRBV4-2,CASSQDSGSTDTQYF,TGTGCCAGCAGCCAAGATAGCGGGTCCACAGATACGCAGTATTTT
TRBD1,-,TRBJ2-2,TRBV15,CATSRDRSKTGWNAGELFF,TGTGCCACCAGCAGAGATCGTAGTAAGACAGGGTGGAATGCCGGGGAGCTGTTTTTT
-,few,TRBJ2-3,TRBV5-1,CASRGVDTQYF,TGCGCCAGCCGAGGGGTAGATACGCAGTATTTT
TRBD2,few,TRBJ2-3,TRBV12-3/TRBV12-4,CASSIDRTSVKDTQYF,TGTGCCAGCAGTATAGACCGGACTAGCGTGAAAGATACGCAGTATTTT
-,-,TRBJ1-1,TRBV19,CASSIAWNTEAFF,TGTGCCAGTAGTATAGCATGGAACACTGAAGCTTTCTTT
-,-,TRBJ2-1,TRBV12-3/TRBV12-4,CASSGSSGSYNEQFF,TGTGCCAGCAGTGGGTCATCGGGCTCCTACAATGAGCAGTTCTTC
-,-,TRBJ2-5,TRBV10-3,CAISESGTQSETQYF,TGTGCCATCAGTGAGTCGGGGACTCAATCAGAGACCCAGTACTTC
TRBD2,-,TRBJ2-5,TRBV20-1,CSAHDGGAWETQYF,TGCAGTGCCCATGACGGGGGGGCCTGGGAGACCCAGTACTTC
TRBD2,few,TRBJ2-1,TRBV20-1,CSAKRRSGGAGEQFF,TGCAGTGCTAAGCGTAGAAGCGGGGGGGCCGGTGAGCAGTTCTTC
TRBD1,few,TRBJ1-4,TRBV10-3,CAIKPGQEGKLFF,TGTGCCATCAAACCGGGACAGGAAGGAAAACTGTTTTTT
-,many,TRBJ1-2,TRBV27,CASTGRGRMSGYTF,TGTGCCAGCACCGGCAGGGGAAGGATGAGCGGCTACACCTTC
-,many,TRBJ2-5,TRBV15,CASTTGNQETQYF,TGTGCCAGTACTACAGGGAACCAAGAGACCCAGTACTTC
TRBD2,-,TRBJ2-5,TRBV20-1,CSARGLAGGQETQYF,TGCAGTGCTAGAGGCTTAGCGGGAGGCCAAGAGACCCAGTACTTC
-,many,TRBJ2-3,TRBV29-1,CSVAQTTDTQYF,TGCAGCGTTGCTCAGACCACAGATACGCAGTATTTT
-,-,TRBJ1-6,TRBV20-1,CSARDRYNLSPLHF,TGCAGTGCTAGAGATAGGTACAATCTTTCACCCCTCCACTTT
TRBD1,few,TRBJ2-6,TRBV5-1,CASSLVRDRVYRSGANVLTF,TGCGCCAGCAGCTTGGTTCGGGACAGGGTCTATAGGTCTGGGGCCAACGTCCTGACTTTC
-,-,TRBJ2-7,TRBV7-6,CASSLPGHFYEQYF,TGTGCCAGCAGCTTACCGGGACACTTCTACGAGCAGTACTTC
-,many,TRBJ1-3,TRBV6-1,CASNQGQSGNTIYF,TGTGCCAGCAACCAAGGGCAGAGTGGAAACACCATATATTTT
-,few,TRBJ2-3,TRBV12-3/TRBV12-4,CASSLQGVVTDTQYF,TGTGCCAGCAGTTTACAGGGAGTAGTCACAGATACGCAGTATTTT
-,many,TRBJ2-1,TRBV6-2/TRBV6-3,CASSYSSDGSYNEQFF,TGTGCCAGCAGTTACTCGTCTGACGGCTCCTACAATGAGCAGTTCTTC
TRBD1,-,TRBJ1-1,TRBV7-9,CASSLIEQGTTEAFF,TGTGCCAGCAGCTTAATCGAACAGGGGACCACTGAAGCTTTCTTT